This T cell receptor beta chain appears in the sequencing data of a study of Graves' ophthalmopathy and Graves' hyperthyroidism (dated by TCRdb to 2017 to 2018). Regarding the study in general: Peripheral blood was collected at initial diagnosis, prior to any treatment. TCR beta repertoire signatures were used to distinguish Graves' ophthalmopathy from Graves' hyperthyroidism and to predict progression to ophthalmopathy. In total, 135 blood samples were TCR-sequenced: 40 to 45 ophthalmopathy, roughly 77 hyperthyroidism and about 17 hyperthyroidism-to-ophthalmopathy patients. A discovery set of 100 or so patients (more than 40 ophthalmopathy, 60 or so stable hyperthyroidism) was enrolled to explore V-J signatures distinguishing ophthalmopathy from hyperthyroidism. The independent validation cohort included 18 to 20 hyperthyroidism patients plus 17 patients who later progressed from hyperthyroidism to ophthalmopathy. In five to seven hyperthyroidism patients, the T-cell repertoire of thyroid tissue was compared with the T-cell repertoire of blood. Following sampling, methimazole starting at 30 mg daily was administered to hyperthyroidism patients, and high-dose intravenous methylprednisolone was administered to ophthalmopathy patients. The 95 to 100 discovery patients were randomly split 7:3 into training and test sets.

Worth noting for this clonotype: This clone's antigen is unknown. No base-level quality is on record; no much larger clone is a single base apart.

Stable hyperthyroidism was defined as no progression to ophthalmopathy within 18 months of follow-up. Patients with hyperthyroidism were aged 18 to 65 years, had been newly diagnosed, and had a disease duration of less than 2 months. Patients with other autoimmune diseases, uncontrolled infections, pregnancy or lactation were excluded. Diagnosis was based on clinical symptoms, serum thyroxine, TRAb, thyroid ultrasound and orbital computed tomography. PBMCs were isolated from around 10 ml of fresh peripheral blood by Ficoll-Paque density gradient centrifugation. Total RNA was extracted with Trizol reagent and quality-checked on an Agilent 2100 Bioanalyzer. For repertoire sequencing, the TCR beta CDR3 regions were amplified from RNA transcripts. The first round of RT-PCR was done with HTBI primers and the Qiagen OneStep RT-PCR kit, and was followed by a second round of multiplex PCR, then size selection and purification. Sequencing of the libraries was carried out on an Illumina HiSeq2000 in paired-end mode with 100 bp reads. The source study handled its data this way. Reads were processed with SOAPnuke, discarding reads with adapters, uncalled bases, mean Phred below 15, or no exact constant-primer or identifier match. High-quality paired reads were merged with COPE v1.2.5. Clonotypes were defined as unique nucleotide sequences and were aligned to IMGT TRB V, D and J references using MiTCR v1.1. Only V-J combinations with frequency above 0.0001 were analysed, covering over 98% of repertoires. For each V-J combination, a TCR clonal expansion and chaos score was defined as the ratio of F50 clonal expansion to chaos observed in the TCRdist matrix. Features were reduced by Welch's t-statistics and random forest to over 10 V-J combinations, which fed a naive Bayes classifier. The Morisita-Horn index was used to measure how similar the thyroid and blood repertoires were. The public reads were reprocessed in TCRdb via fastp at Q25 and MiXCR, keeping in-frame beta chains. Rows are unified per CDR3 protein, each entry keeping the most common DNA and genes. The V and J calls here are based on TCRdb, not the publication. Counted in this sample were under 800,000 distinct CDR3 sequences; over 20% of them appeared once. The ten most abundant clones make up roughly 6.9% of the sample.

Overall study results and their limits: Most of the expanded thyroid clonotypes with a frequency above 0.001 were also detected in blood, and it was suggested that the thyroid immune response may be reflected by blood repertoires. Ophthalmopathy was separated from stable hyperthyroidism by the 13-signature model with just under 90% sensitivity and about 83% specificity in cross-validation and with 80%/75% in the test set. No statistical method was used to predetermine the sample size, and group allocation was not hidden from the investigators. In validation, the model predicted ophthalmopathy progression with more than 55% sensitivity and approximately 78% specificity; some twelve predicted patients were CT-confirmed with GO in a median of approximately 6.5 months.

The sequencing input was peripheral blood. This clonotype was obtained from a woman under 30 with stable Graves' hyperthyroidism. Some clones in this sample may be carry-over from other donors' samples. Donor details come from another sample of the same person, matched by shared clones.

This receptor carries the CDR3 CASSPTTGGQETQYF. The nucleotide sequence is TGTGCCAGCAGTCCCACGACAGGGGGGCAAGAGACCCAGTACTTC. The chain couples TRBV28 to TRBJ2-5; 9 bases in between match TRBD1. Sequences MDHEN (CDR1) and SYDVKM (CDR2) are obtained from the germline V gene. CDR3 length: 15 amino acids, cysteine to phenylalanine. Only CDR3 DNA is held: 45 bases, read in frame from base 1. V trim: 5 bases; J trim: 2 bases; unmatched bases: 6.